A single sample gave rise to the 13 T cell receptor beta chains below, sequenced in a study of T cell repertoires in cytomegalovirus infection. TCRdb itself ran the reads through MiXCR, one entry per CDR3 protein. The sample consists of approximately 110,000 distinct CDR3 sequences, 35% to 50% of them appearing once. Their antigens remain unidentified. The material was CD8+ T cells from cultured PBMCs, obtained from culture after CMV antigen stimulation. The origin of the receptors is a human donor in good health (CMV status not recorded). Some clones in this sample may be carry-over from other donors' samples.

This clonotype was counted only a few times. V gene TRBV7-4 combines with J gene TRBJ2-5; TRBD1 matches at 7 bases. Germline values: CDR1 SGHVT, CDR2 SQSDAQ. The CDR3 length is 14 residues. V lost 1 base, J lost 5 bases, and 4 bases stayed unmatched. The CDR3 DNA reads TGTGCCAGCAGCTTAGAGGGACAGCAGGAGACCCAGTACTTC. As protein: CASSLEGQQETQYF.

The V gene is TRBV4-1, the J gene TRBJ1-6, with D unresolved. The V end was cut by 7 bases, the J end by 0 bases, with 13 bases between. The CDR3 has 16 residues. The V gene's germline CDR1 is MGHRA and CDR2 YSYEKL. The CDR3 reads CASTVDRSSYNSPLHF. CDR3 bases: TGCGCCAGCACCGTGGACCGGAGCTCCTATAATTCACCCCTCCACTTT.

This chain links TRBV27 with TRBJ1-6; maybe TRBD1 (5 bases). The ends were cut back, 5 bases at V and 8 bases at J, with 16 bases in the middle. The germline CDR1 and CDR2 sequences are MNHEY and SMNVEV (reference sequence). The CDR3 loop spans 15 amino acids. The CDR3 DNA reads TGTGCCAGCAGTACAGGCTCCCAAGGGGATTCACCCCTCCACTTT. Amino acids: CASSTGSQGDSPLHF.

The chain has TRBV6-6 and TRBJ2-7, with a tentative D call TRBD1 (7 bases). Germline-derived CDR1 and CDR2 are MNHNY and SVGAGI (reference sequence). This CDR3 comprises 16 residues. The germline V and J ends were trimmed by 0 bases and 0 bases, with 12 bases remaining between them. This CDR3 reads CASSYSRDRSSYEQYF. As DNA, the CDR3 is TGTGCCAGCAGTTACTCGCGGGACAGAAGCTCCTACGAGCAGTACTTC.

The chain carries TRBV28 and TRBJ1-1; D remains unclear. CDR3 length: 16 residues. The ends were cut back, 3 bases at V and 0 bases at J, with 14 bases in the middle. CDR1 and CDR2 from the germline V gene are MDHEN and SYDVKM. The CDR3, as DNA: TGTGCCAGCAGTTTCGGACTAGGGATAATGAACACTGAAGCTTTCTTT. It specifies CASSFGLGIMNTEAFF.

The chain recombines TRBV12-3 or TRBV12-4 with TRBJ2-2, with TRBD1 as a possible D gene (6 bases). V lost 5 bases, J lost 8 bases, and 24 bases lay in between. The CDR3 contains 17 residues. CDR3 coding DNA: TGTGCCAGCAGTCGTGATCTGACAGGCTCGAACGCTGGGGAGCTGTTTTTT. Its translation: CASSRDLTGSNAGELFF.

This chain connects TRBV4-2 to TRBJ1-1; D is ambiguous. From germline, CDR1 is LGHNA and CDR2 YNFKEQ. This CDR3 comprises 14 residues. With 4 bases removed from V and 8 bases from J, the gap between germline ends came to 17 bases. The CDR3 DNA reads as TGTGCCAGCAGCCCAGAAGCCGGATTAGGAGAAGCTTTCTTT. Amino acids: CASSPEAGLGEAFF.

The V gene is TRBV12-3 or TRBV12-4, the J gene TRBJ2-7, with D perhaps matching TRBD1 or TRBD2 (5 bases each). The CDR3 extends over 15 amino acids. Trimming took 8 bases from V and 2 from J, leaving 19 bases between them. The CDR3 sequence: CASQGVAPRPYEQYF. The CDR3 nucleotides read TGTGCCAGCCAAGGGGTAGCGCCTCGGCCCTACGAGCAGTACTTC.

Ten or more counts support this clonotype. V usage is TRBV7-8 and J usage is TRBJ1-2; D is perhaps TRBD1 (6 bases). V dropped 2 bases and J dropped 8 bases, with 21 bases sitting between them. Germline V CDR1 and CDR2: SGHVS, FQNEAQ. The CDR3 has 16 residues. The CDR3 DNA is TGTGCCAGCAGCTTATCGGTGGACGGGACAAGGGGAGGCTACACCTTC. It translates to CASSLSVDGTRGGYTF.

The chain carries TRBV29-1 and TRBJ2-7, with D maybe TRBD2 (6 bases). CDR3 length equals 12 residues. V was clipped by 6 bases and J by 2 bases, with 11 bases between them. Germline-derived CDR1 and CDR2 are SQVTM and ANQGSEA. This CDR3 is CSVWRGPYEQYF. The DNA of the CDR3 is TGCAGCGTATGGAGGGGCCCCTACGAGCAGTACTTC.

This chain connects TRBV27 to TRBJ2-2; D uncertain. V dropped 5 bases and J dropped 7 bases, with 8 bases sitting between them. CDR1 and CDR2 from the germline V gene are MNHEY and SMNVEV (reference sequence). CDR3 length: 12 amino acids. The DNA of the CDR3 is TGTGCCAGCAGTCCTCGAGGCGGGGAGCTGTTTTTT. Its translation: CASSPRGGELFF.

The chain couples TRBV25-1 to TRBJ2-2; D assignment may be TRBD1 or TRBD2 (5 bases each). The CDR3 is made up of 13 amino acids. V gave up 4 bases and J gave up 7 bases, with 10 bases separating them. CDR1 is MGHDK and CDR2 is SYGVNS in the germline V gene. The CDR3 nucleotides are TGTGCCAGCAGTGGTTGGGGGATCGGGGAGCTGTTTTTT. Protein product: CASSGWGIGELFF.

This rearrangement joins TRBV11-2 to TRBJ2-7; TRBD2 agrees at 10 bases. This CDR3 region has 18 residues. Trimming at V came to 0 bases and at J to 1 base, leaving 9 bases not matched to a gene. CDR1 is SGHAT and CDR2 is FQNNGV in the germline V gene. The CDR3 loop is CASSLDVGTSGESYEQYF. CDR3 nucleotides: TGTGCCAGCAGCTTAGATGTGGGCACTAGCGGGGAATCCTACGAGCAGTACTTC. Combining the CDR3 with reference TRBV11-2 and TRBJ2-7 gives the whole variable domain EAGVAQSPRYKIIEKRQSVAFWCNPISGHATLYWYQQILGQGPKLLIQFQNNGVVDDSQLPKDRFSAERLKGVDSTLKIQPAKLEDSAVYLCASSLDVGTSGESYEQYFGPGTRLTVT.